This is a list of T cell receptor beta chains from one sample in a study of cytotoxic CD8 clonotypes in ibrutinib-treated CLL. Produced via immunoSEQ multiplex PCR; TCRdb's table is partial and in-frame only. The sample shows about 140,000 clones, around 77% of them seen only once. The sample consisted of PBMCs, taken after 12 months of ibrutinib treatment. All receptors derive from a human donor with chronic lymphocytic leukemia. Both conserved end residues are part of each CDR3. The D gene is left open where the match is weak. Expanded clones are given a class, and other clones once, few, many or no size at all.

TRBV5-1	TRBJ1-6	.	.	CASSLGQTNSPLHF	TGCGCCAGCAGCTTAGGACAGACTAATTCACCCCTCCACTTT
TRBV25-1	TRBJ2-1	TRBD1	.	CASSSGSGTGGYNEQFF	TGTGCCAGCAGTTCGGGCTCCGGGACAGGGGGCTACAATGAGCAGTTCTTC
TRBV9	TRBJ2-2	.	.	CASTQTGELFF	TGTGCCAGCACCCAAACCGGGGAGCTGTTTTTT
TRBV7-9	TRBJ2-2	TRBD1	once	CASSTGTGISGELFF	TGTGCCAGCAGCACTGGGACAGGGATATCCGGGGAGCTGTTTTTT
TRBV30	TRBJ1-4	.	.	CAWSPPRGGGREKLFF	TGTGCCTGGAGTCCACCCCGAGGGGGGGGTCGAGAAAAACTGTTTTTT
TRBV11-2	TRBJ2-5	.	.	CASSPAGQETQYF	TGTGCCAGCAGCCCTGCGGGCCAAGAGACCCAGTACTTC
TRBV21-1	TRBJ1-2	.	.	CASSKGMDYGYTF	TGTGCCAGCAGCAAAGGCATGGACTATGGCTACACCTTC
TRBV11-1	TRBJ2-5	.	.	CASSLGRQETQYF	TGTGCCAGCAGCTTGGGGCGGCAAGAGACCCAGTACTTC
TRBV27	TRBJ2-7	.	.	CASSLWAGEYEQYF	TGTGCCAGCAGTTTATGGGCAGGTGAGTACGAGCAGTACTTC
TRBV7-9	TRBJ1-1	.	few	CASSLGLAEAFF	TGTGCCAGCAGCCTTGGATTAGCTGAAGCTTTCTTT
TRBV10-3	TRBJ1-1	.	.	CAISDGLNTEAFF	TGTGCCATCAGTGACGGATTGAACACTGAAGCTTTCTTT
TRBV11-3	TRBJ2-1	TRBD2	.	CASSLSGTREGRSYNEQFF	TGTGCCAGCAGCTTATCGGGGACCCGGGAGGGCCGGTCCTACAATGAGCAGTTCTTC
TRBV5-6	TRBJ1-5	TRBD1	few	CASSLGTGGYQPQHF	TGTGCCAGCAGCTTGGGTACAGGGGGTTATCAGCCCCAGCATTTT
TRBV27	TRBJ2-1	TRBD2	.	CASSLLWTSGRAVFF	TGTGCCAGCAGTCTCTTGTGGACTAGCGGGAGGGCCGTGTTCTTC
TRBV4-2	TRBJ2-7	TRBD2	.	CASSQASGSSYEQYF	TGTGCCAGCAGCCAAGCTAGCGGGAGCTCCTACGAGCAGTACTTC